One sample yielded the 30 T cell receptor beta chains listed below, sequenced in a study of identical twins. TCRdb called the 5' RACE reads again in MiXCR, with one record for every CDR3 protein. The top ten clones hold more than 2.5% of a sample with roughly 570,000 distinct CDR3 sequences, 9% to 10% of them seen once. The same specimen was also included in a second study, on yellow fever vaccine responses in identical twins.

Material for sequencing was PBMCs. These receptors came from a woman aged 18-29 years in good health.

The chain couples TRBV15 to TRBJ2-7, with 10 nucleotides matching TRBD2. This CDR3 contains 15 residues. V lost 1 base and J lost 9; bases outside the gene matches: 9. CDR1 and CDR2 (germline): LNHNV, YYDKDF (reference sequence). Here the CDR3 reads CATSRVVAGGGVQYF. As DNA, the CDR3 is TGTGCCACCAGCAGAGTCGTAGCGGGGGGTGGTGTGCAGTACTTC.

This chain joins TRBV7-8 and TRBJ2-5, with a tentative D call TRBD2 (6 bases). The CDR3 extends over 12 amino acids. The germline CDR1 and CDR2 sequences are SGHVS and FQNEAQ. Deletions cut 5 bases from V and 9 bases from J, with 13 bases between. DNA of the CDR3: TGTGCCAGCAGCGGGACTGGAAGGCCCCAGTACTTC. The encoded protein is CASSGTGRPQYF. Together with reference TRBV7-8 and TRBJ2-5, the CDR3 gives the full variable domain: GAGVSQSPRYKVAKRGQDVALRCDPISGHVSLFWYQQALGQGPEFLTYFQNEAQLDKSGLPSDRFFAERPEGSVSTLKIQRTQQEDSAVYLCASSGTGRPQYFGPGTRLLVL.

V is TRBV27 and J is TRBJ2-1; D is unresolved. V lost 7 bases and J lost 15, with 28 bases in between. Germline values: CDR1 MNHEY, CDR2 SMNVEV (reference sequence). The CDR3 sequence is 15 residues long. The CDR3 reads CASKSNLLMVSPGFF. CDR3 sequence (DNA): TGTGCCAGCAAATCTAACCTCCTAATGGTTTCACCCGGGTTCTTC.

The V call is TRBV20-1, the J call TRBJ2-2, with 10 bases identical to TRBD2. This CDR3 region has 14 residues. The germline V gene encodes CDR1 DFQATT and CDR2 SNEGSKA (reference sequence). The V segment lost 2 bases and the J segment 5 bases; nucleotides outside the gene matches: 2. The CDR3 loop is CSARPAGGTGELFF. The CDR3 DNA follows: TGCAGTGCTAGACCAGCGGGAGGGACCGGGGAGCTGTTTTTT.

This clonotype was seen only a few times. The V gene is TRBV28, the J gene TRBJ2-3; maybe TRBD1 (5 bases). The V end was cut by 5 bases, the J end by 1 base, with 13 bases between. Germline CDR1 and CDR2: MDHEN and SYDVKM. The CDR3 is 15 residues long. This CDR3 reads CASSIQGPGTDTQYF. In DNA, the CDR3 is TGTGCCAGCAGTATCCAGGGCCCTGGCACAGATACGCAGTATTTT. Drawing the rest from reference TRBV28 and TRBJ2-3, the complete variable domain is DVKVTQSSRYLVKRTGEKVFLECVQDMDHENMFWYRQDPGLGLRLIYFSYDVKMKEKGDIPEGYSVSREKKERFSLILESASTNQTSMYLCASSIQGPGTDTQYFGPGTRLTVL.

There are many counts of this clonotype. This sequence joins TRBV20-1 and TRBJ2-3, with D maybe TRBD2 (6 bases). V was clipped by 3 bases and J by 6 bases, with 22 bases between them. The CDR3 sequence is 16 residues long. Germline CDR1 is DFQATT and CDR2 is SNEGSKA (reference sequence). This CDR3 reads CSARETERAAQDTQYF. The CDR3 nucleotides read TGCAGTGCTAGGGAGACTGAGCGGGCGGCTCAGGATACGCAGTATTTT.

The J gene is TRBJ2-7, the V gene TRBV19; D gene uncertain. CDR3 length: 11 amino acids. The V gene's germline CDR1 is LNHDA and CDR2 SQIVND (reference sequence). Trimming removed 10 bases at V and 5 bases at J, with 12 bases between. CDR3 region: CANGSSDEQYF. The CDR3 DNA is TGTGCCAACGGATCTAGTGACGAGCAGTACTTC.

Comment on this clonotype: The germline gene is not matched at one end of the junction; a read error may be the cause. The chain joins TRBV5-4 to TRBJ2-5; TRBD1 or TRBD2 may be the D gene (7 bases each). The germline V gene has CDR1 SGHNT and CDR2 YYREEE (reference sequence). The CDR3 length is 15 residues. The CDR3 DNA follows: TGTGCCAGCAGCGTGGGGGGGACAGAGCAAGAGACCAAGTACTTC. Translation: CASSVGGTEQETKYF.

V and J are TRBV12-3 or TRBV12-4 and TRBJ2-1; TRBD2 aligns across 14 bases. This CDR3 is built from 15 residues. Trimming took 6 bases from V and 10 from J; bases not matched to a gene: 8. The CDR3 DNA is TGTGCCAGCAGAGCCGGACTAGCGGGAGGATGGGAGCAGTTCTTC. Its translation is CASRAGLAGGWEQFF.

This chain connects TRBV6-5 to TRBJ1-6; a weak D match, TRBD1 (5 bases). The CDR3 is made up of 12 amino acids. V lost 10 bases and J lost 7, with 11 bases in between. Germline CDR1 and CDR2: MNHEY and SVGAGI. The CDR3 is CATGSGNSPLHF. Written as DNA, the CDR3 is TGTGCCACGGGGTCAGGGAATTCACCCCTCCACTTT.

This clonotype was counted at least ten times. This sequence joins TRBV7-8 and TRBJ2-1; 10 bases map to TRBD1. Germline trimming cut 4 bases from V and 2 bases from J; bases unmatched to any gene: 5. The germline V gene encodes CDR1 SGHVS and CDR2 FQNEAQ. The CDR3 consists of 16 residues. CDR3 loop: CASSSPGQGTYNEQFF. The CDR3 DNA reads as TGTGCCAGCAGCTCCCCGGGACAGGGGACCTACAATGAGCAGTTCTTC. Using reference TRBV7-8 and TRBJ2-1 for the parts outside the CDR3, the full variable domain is GAGVSQSPRYKVAKRGQDVALRCDPISGHVSLFWYQQALGQGPEFLTYFQNEAQLDKSGLPSDRFFAERPEGSVSTLKIQRTQQEDSAVYLCASSSPGQGTYNEQFFGPGTRLTVL.

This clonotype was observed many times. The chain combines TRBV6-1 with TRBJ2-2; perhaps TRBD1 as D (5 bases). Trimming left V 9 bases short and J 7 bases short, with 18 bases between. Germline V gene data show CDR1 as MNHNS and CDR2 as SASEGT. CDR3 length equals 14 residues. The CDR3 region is CASHVQGAVGELFF. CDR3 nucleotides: TGTGCCAGTCATGTGCAAGGGGCTGTCGGGGAGCTGTTTTTT.

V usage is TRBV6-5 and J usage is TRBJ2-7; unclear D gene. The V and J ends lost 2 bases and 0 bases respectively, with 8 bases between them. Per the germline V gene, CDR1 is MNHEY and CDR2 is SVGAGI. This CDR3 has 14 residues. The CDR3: CASSYPLSSYEQYF. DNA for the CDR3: TGTGCCAGCAGTTACCCTCTGAGCTCCTACGAGCAGTACTTC.

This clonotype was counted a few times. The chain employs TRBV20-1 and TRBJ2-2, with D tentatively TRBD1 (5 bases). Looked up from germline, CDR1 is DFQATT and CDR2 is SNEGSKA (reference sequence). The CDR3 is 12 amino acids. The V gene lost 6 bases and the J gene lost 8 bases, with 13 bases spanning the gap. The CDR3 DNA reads TGCAGTGCGGAAGGACATCCGGGGGAGCTGTTTTTT. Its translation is CSAEGHPGELFF.

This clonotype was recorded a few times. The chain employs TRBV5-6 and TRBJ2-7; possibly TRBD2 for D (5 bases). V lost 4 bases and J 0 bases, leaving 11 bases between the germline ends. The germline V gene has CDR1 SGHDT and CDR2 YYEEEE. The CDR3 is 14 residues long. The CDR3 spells CASSRSSSSYEQYF. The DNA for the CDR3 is TGTGCCAGCAGCCGTTCTAGCAGCTCCTACGAGCAGTACTTC. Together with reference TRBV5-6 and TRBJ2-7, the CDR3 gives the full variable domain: DAGVTQSPTHLIKTRGQQVTLRCSPKSGHDTVSWYQQALGQGPQFIFQYYEEEERQRGNFPDRFSGHQFPNYSSELNVNALLLGDSALYLCASSRSSSSYEQYFGPGTRLTVT.

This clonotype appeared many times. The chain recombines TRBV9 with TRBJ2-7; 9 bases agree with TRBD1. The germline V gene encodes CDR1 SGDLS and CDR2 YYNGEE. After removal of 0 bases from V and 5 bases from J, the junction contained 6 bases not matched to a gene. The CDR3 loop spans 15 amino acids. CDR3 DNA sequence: TGTGCCAGCAGCGTAGGACACAGGGGGCGCAACGAGCAGTACTTC. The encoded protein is CASSVGHRGRNEQYF.

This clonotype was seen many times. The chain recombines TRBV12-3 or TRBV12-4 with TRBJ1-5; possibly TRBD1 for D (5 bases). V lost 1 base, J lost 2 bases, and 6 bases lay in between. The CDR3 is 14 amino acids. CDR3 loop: CASSLGRGNQPQHF. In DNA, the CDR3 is TGTGCCAGCAGTTTAGGCAGGGGCAATCAGCCCCAGCATTTT.

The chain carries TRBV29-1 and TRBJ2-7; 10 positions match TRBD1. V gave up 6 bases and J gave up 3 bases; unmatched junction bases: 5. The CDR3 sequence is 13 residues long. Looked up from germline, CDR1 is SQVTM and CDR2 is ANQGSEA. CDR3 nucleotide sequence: TGCAGCGTCGGGGACAGGGGAGTCTACGAGCAGTACTTC. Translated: CSVGDRGVYEQYF.

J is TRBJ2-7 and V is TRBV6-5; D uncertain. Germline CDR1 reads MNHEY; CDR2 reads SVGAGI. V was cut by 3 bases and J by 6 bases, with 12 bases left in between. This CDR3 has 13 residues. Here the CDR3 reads CASSYTGSGEQYF. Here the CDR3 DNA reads TGTGCCAGCAGTTATACGGGCTCCGGCGAGCAGTACTTC.

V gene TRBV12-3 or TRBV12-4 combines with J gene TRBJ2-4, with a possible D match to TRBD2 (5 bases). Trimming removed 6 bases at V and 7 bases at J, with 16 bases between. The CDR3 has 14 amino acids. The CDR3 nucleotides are TGTGCCAGCAGCCCTTTGGCGGGTGGGAACATTCAGTACTTC. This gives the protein CASSPLAGGNIQYF.

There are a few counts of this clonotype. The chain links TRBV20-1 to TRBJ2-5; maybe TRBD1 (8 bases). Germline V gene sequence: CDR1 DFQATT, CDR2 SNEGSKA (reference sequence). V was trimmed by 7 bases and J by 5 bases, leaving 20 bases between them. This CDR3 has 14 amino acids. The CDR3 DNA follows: TGCAGTGTAGGGGCCTTACAGGGGGGGGAGACCCAGTACTTC. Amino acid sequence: CSVGALQGGETQYF.

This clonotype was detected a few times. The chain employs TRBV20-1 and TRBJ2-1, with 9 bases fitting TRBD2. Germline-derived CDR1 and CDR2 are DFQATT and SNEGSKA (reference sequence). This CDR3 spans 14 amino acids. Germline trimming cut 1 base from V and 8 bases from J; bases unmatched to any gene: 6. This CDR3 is CSARVLAGTHEQFF. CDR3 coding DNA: TGCAGTGCTAGAGTTCTAGCGGGGACCCATGAGCAGTTCTTC.

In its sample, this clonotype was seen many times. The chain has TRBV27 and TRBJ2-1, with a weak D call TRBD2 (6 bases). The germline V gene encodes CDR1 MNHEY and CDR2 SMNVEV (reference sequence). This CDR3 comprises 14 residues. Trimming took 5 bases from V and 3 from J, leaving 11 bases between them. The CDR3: CASSPRTNYNEQFF. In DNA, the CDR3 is TGTGCCAGCAGTCCACGGACTAACTACAATGAGCAGTTCTTC.

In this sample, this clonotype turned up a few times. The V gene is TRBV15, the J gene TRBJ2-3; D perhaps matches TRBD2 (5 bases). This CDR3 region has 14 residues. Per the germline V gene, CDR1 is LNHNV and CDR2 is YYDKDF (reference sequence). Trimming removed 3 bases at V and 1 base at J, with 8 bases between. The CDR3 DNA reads TGTGCCACCAGCAGCGGAGCGGGCACAGATACGCAGTATTTT. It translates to CATSSGAGTDTQYF.

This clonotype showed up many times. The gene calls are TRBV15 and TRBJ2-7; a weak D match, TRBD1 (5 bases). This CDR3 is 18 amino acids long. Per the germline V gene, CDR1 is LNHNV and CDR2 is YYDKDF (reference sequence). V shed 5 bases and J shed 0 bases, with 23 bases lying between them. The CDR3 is CATSDLSGRAGRSYEQYF. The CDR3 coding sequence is TGTGCCACCAGCGACTTGAGTGGCAGGGCCGGACGCTCCTACGAGCAGTACTTC.

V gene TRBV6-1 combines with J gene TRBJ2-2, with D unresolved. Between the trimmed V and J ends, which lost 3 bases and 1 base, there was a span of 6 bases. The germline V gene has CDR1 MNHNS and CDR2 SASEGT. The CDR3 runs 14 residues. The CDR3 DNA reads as TGTGCCAGCAGTGAGATCAGGAACACCGGGGAGCTGTTTTTT. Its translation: CASSEIRNTGELFF.

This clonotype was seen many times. The CDR3 DNA sequence: TGTGCCAGCAGCCTCCGGACTAGCGGGGGGGCCGTTGAGCAGTTCTTC. Amino acids: CASSLRTSGGAVEQFF. This chain joins TRBV4-2 and TRBJ2-1; TRBD2 matches 15 bases. CDR3 length: 16 residues. The ends lost 4 bases at V and 9 bases at J; junction bases unmatched: 7. Germline values: CDR1 LGHNA, CDR2 YNFKEQ.

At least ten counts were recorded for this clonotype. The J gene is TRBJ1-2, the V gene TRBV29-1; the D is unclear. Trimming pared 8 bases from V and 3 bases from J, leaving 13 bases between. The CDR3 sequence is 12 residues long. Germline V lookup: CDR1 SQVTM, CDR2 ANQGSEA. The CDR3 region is CSPRTLDYGYTF. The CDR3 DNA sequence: TGCAGCCCCCGCACCCTTGACTATGGCTACACCTTC. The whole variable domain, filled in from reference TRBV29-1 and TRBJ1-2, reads SAVISQKPSRDICQRGTSLTIQCQVDSQVTMMFWYRQQPGQSLTLIATANQGSEATYESGFVIDKFPISRPNLTFSTLTVSNMSPEDSSIYLCSPRTLDYGYTFGSGTRLTVV.

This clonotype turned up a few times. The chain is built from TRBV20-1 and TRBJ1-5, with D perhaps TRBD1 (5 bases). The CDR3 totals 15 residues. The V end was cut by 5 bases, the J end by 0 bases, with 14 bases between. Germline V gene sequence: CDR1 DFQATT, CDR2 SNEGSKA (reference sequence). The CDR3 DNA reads TGCAGTGCTCCCGGACGGGGCCGTAGCAATCAGCCCCAGCATTTT. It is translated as CSAPGRGRSNQPQHF.

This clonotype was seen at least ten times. The CDR3 sequence: CASRLRTSLSNTGELFF. In DNA form, the CDR3 reads TGTGCCAGCAGGCTCCGGACCTCATTGTCGAACACCGGGGAGCTGTTTTTT. The V gene is TRBV6-2 or TRBV6-3, the J gene TRBJ2-2; D unresolved. The CDR3 spans 17 residues. Germline V gives CDR1 MNHEY, CDR2 SVGEGT. V dropped 6 bases and J dropped 0 bases, with 17 bases sitting between them.